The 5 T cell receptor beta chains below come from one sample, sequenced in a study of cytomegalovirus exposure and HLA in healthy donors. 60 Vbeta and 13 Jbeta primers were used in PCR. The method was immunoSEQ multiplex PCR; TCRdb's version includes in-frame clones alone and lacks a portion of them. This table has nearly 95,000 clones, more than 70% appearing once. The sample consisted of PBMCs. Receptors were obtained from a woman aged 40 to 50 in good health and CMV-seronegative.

DNA for the CDR3: TGTGCCAGCAGCTTACGGACTAGCGGGGTCTCGGAGACCCAGTACTTC. It codes for CASSLRTSGVSETQYF. The chain couples TRBV5-4 to TRBJ2-5; TRBD2 agrees at 12 bases. The CDR3 totals 16 residues. Germline V gene data show CDR1 as SGHNT and CDR2 as YYREEE (reference sequence). V was clipped by 2 bases and J by 5 bases; unmatched bases: 7. Drawing the rest from reference TRBV5-4 and TRBJ2-5, the complete variable domain is ETGVTQSPTHLIKTRGQQVTLRCSSQSGHNTVSWYQQALGQGPQFIFQYYREEENGRGNFPPRFSGLQFPNYSSELNVNALELDDSALYLCASSLRTSGVSETQYFGPGTRLLVL.

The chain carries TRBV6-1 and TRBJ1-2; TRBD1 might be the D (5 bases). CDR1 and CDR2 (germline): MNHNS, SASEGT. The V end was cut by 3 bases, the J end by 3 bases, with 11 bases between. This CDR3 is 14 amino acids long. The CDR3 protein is CASSDFGRDYGYTF. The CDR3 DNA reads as TGTGCCAGCAGTGACTTTGGCAGGGACTATGGCTACACCTTC.

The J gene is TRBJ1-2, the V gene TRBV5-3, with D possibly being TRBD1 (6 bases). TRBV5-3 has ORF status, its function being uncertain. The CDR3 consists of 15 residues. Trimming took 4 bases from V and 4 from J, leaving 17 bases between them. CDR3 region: CARSLQRTVIYGYTF. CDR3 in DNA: TGTGCCAGAAGCCTACAACGGACAGTTATCTATGGCTACACCTTC.

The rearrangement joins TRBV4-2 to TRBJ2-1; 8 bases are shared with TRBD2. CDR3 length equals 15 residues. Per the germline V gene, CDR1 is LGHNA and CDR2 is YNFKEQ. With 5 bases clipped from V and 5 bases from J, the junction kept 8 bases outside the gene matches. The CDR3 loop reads CASSITSGGDNEQFF. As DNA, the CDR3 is TGTGCCAGCAGCATAACAAGCGGGGGTGACAATGAGCAGTTCTTC.

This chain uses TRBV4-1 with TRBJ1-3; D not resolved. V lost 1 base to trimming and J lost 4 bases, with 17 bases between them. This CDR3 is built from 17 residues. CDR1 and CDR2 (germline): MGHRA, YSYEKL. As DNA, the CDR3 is TGCGCCAGCAGCCAAGTTAGAGGTGTGACCACGGGAAACACCATATATTTT. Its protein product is CASSQVRGVTTGNTIYF.